This section outlines one TCR beta chain sequence together with its context. The source of the sample is a study of shared clonotypes between healthy human individuals. Germline V CDR1 and CDR2: LNHNV, YYDKDF (reference sequence). The CDR3 runs to 15 residues. Trimming stripped 3 bases from V and 5 bases from J, with 14 bases between. The assay was immunoSEQ multiplex PCR, and TCRdb's table has in-frame clones only and misses some. The sample lists approximately 500,000 clones, 60% to 85% seen once, with over 10% in the top ten. This chain links TRBV15 with TRBJ1-5, with D possibly matching TRBD1 (6 bases). Sequences were obtained from PBMCs. This receptor was obtained from a woman aged 40 to 50 in good health. Some clones in this sample may be carry-over from other donors' samples. CDR3 in DNA: TGTGCCACCAGCAGGAGTCGGGGGGCTGATCAGCCCCAGCATTTT. Amino acid sequence: CATSRSRGADQPQHF.